The next 23 T cell receptor beta chains were all read from a single sample in a study of blood T cell repertoires in COVID-19. Produced via immunoSEQ multiplex PCR; TCRdb's table is partial and in-frame only. The sample shows 150,000 or so clones, approximately 84% of them seen only once. The sample was peripheral blood. The receptors come from a man in his forties who had recovered from COVID-19.

This chain uses TRBV6-2 or TRBV6-3 with TRBJ1-1; no definite D call. Trimming pared 3 bases from V and 11 bases from J, leaving 16 bases between. This CDR3 is 13 amino acids long. Germline values: CDR1 MNHEY, CDR2 SVGEGT. In nucleotides, the CDR3 is TGTGCCAGCAGTTATTACGGGTACGATCGGGCTTTCTTT. Translating it yields CASSYYGYDRAFF.

The V call is TRBV4-2, the J call TRBJ2-2; the match to TRBD2 covers 11 bases. Per the germline V gene, CDR1 is LGHNA and CDR2 is YNFKEQ. This CDR3 contains 16 residues. Germline trimming cut 0 bases from V and 7 bases from J; bases unmatched to any gene: 4. The CDR3 loop reads CASSQESGLAGGELFF. CDR3 coding DNA: TGTGCCAGCAGCCAAGAAAGCGGACTAGCGGGCGGGGAGCTGTTTTTT.

The chain uses TRBV4-3 and TRBJ2-7, with D maybe TRBD2 (5 bases). With 4 bases removed from V and 2 bases from J, the gap between germline ends came to 9 bases. Per germline, CDR1 LGHNA and CDR2 YSLEER. This CDR3 comprises 13 residues. In nucleotides, the CDR3 is TGCGCCAGCAGCCTGGACGGGACCTACGAGCAGTACTTC. Protein product: CASSLDGTYEQYF.

V and J are TRBV5-4 and TRBJ2-1; D is ambiguous. Trimming left V 2 bases short and J 7 bases short, with 16 bases between. This CDR3 is 15 amino acids long. Germline CDR1 SGHNT, CDR2 YYREEE (reference sequence). In DNA, the CDR3 is TGTGCCAGCAGCTTCGGGTTGCCCCGTGGTAATGAGCAGTTCTTC. This codes for CASSFGLPRGNEQFF.

The chain recombines TRBV6-2 or TRBV6-3 with TRBJ1-2; 8 bases agree with TRBD1. V was pared by 5 bases and J by 8 bases, with 13 bases of the junction left unmatched. Germline lookup yields CDR1 MNHEY and CDR2 SVGEGT. There are 15 residues in the CDR3. Written as DNA, the CDR3 is TGTGCCAGCAGTACAGTGCTTGAGACAGGGGACGGCTACACCTTC. Protein product: CASSTVLETGDGYTF.

V usage is TRBV30 and J usage is TRBJ1-5; D may be TRBD1 (6 bases). CDR1 is GTSNPN and CDR2 is SVGIG in the germline V gene (reference sequence). V was trimmed by 1 base and J by 4 bases, leaving 8 bases between them. The CDR3 contains 13 residues. The CDR3 sequence is CAWSGDTNQPQHF. As DNA, the CDR3 is TGTGCCTGGAGTGGGGACACTAATCAGCCCCAGCATTTT.

CDR3: CASSNSLGTIYF. The CDR3 bases are TGTGCCAGCAGTAATTCCCTCGGCACCATATATTTT. The V gene is TRBV28, the J gene TRBJ1-3; D gene uncertain. The CDR3 contains 12 residues. V lost 5 bases and J 9 bases, leaving 11 bases between the germline ends. Germline V gene lookup returns CDR1 MDHEN and CDR2 SYDVKM.

This sequence joins TRBV5-6 and TRBJ2-7; TRBD1 agrees at 9 bases. J lost 2 bases, V lost 4 bases, and 7 bases had no gene match. This CDR3 contains 15 residues. Germline V gene data show CDR1 as SGHDT and CDR2 as YYEEEE. The CDR3: CASSRTGEGAYEQYF. The CDR3, as DNA: TGTGCCAGCAGCCGGACAGGGGAGGGCGCCTACGAGCAGTACTTC.

The V gene is TRBV19, the J gene TRBJ1-1; 7 positions agree with TRBD1. Germline V lookup: CDR1 LNHDA, CDR2 SQIVND (reference sequence). The V gene end was trimmed by 5 bases and the J gene end by 6 bases; junction bases not matched to a gene: 6. This CDR3 has 13 amino acids. The CDR3 is CASSPGGFSEAFF. CDR3 nucleotides: TGTGCCAGTAGTCCAGGGGGGTTCTCTGAAGCTTTCTTT. The full variable domain, rest sourced from reference TRBV19 and TRBJ1-1, is DGGITQSPKYLFRKEGQNVTLSCEQNLNHDAMYWYRQDPGQGLRLIYYSQIVNDFQKGDIAEGYSVSREKKESFPLTVTSAQKNPTAFYLCASSPGGFSEAFFGQGTRLTVV.

The J gene is TRBJ1-1, the V gene TRBV6-4; TRBD1 matches 8 bases. There are 16 residues in the CDR3. CDR1 and CDR2 (germline): MRHNA, SNTAGT. The V gene end was trimmed by 6 bases and the J gene end by 0 bases; junction bases not matched to a gene: 9. For the CDR3, the DNA is TGTGCCAGCAGAGTACAGGGGGATGGGGTGAACACTGAAGCTTTCTTT. Translating it yields CASRVQGDGVNTEAFF.

The sample holds a few counts of this clone. The rearrangement links TRBV9 to TRBJ1-1; 7 positions agree with TRBD1. The germline V gene encodes CDR1 SGDLS and CDR2 YYNGEE. The CDR3 consists of 14 residues. The ends lost 4 bases at V and 4 bases at J; junction bases unmatched: 7. The chain's CDR3 is CASSTDQGGTEAFF. The CDR3 DNA reads as TGTGCCAGCAGCACAGACCAGGGGGGCACTGAAGCTTTCTTT.

V gene TRBV6-2 or TRBV6-3 combines with J gene TRBJ1-5; D remains ambiguous. The germline V gene encodes CDR1 MNHEY and CDR2 SVGEGT. V lost 2 bases and J 6 bases, leaving 8 bases between the germline ends. The CDR3 loop spans 13 amino acids. The CDR3 DNA follows: TGTGCCAGCAGTTACGCTAACAGTCAGCCCCAGCATTTT. It yields the protein CASSYANSQPQHF.

This clone was counted only a few times. The rearrangement uses TRBV25-1 and TRBJ1-6; D gene uncertain. Trimming removed 1 base at V and 4 bases at J, with 8 bases between. This CDR3 region has 15 residues. Germline V gene sequence: CDR1 MGHDK, CDR2 SYGVNS. The CDR3 region has the DNA TGTGCCAGCAGTGAATTATCAGTGTATAATTCACCCCTCCACTTT. Encoded protein: CASSELSVYNSPLHF. Supplemented by reference TRBV25-1 and TRBJ1-6, the full variable domain reads EADIYQTPRYLVIGTGKKITLECSQTMGHDKMYWYQQDPGMELHLIHYSYGVNSTEKGDLSSESTVSRIRTEHFPLTLESARPSHTSQYLCASSELSVYNSPLHFGNGTRLTVT.

Details on this clone: At the DNA level, this CDR3 is encoded by other sequences in the same sample as well. The rearrangement uses TRBV27 and TRBJ1-1; a weak D match, TRBD1 (5 bases). With 2 bases removed from V and 5 bases from J, the gap between germline ends came to 15 bases. The germline gives CDR1 MNHEY, CDR2 SMNVEV (reference sequence). The CDR3 consists of 15 residues. The CDR3, as DNA: TGTGCCAGCAGTTTAGGTGTCCAGGGTCGGACTGAAGCTTTCTTT. The encoded protein is CASSLGVQGRTEAFF.

The chain recombines TRBV6-2 or TRBV6-3 with TRBJ1-5, with 8 bases matching TRBD1. This CDR3 is built from 17 residues. Germline V gene lookup returns CDR1 MNHEY and CDR2 SVGEGT. After removal of 2 bases from V and 0 bases from J, the junction contained 6 bases not matched to a gene. CDR3 nucleotide sequence: TGTGCCAGCAGTTACCATCTGGGACAGGATAGCAATCAGCCCCAGCATTTT. Translation: CASSYHLGQDSNQPQHF.

The CDR3 is CASTTLSSYEQYF. The DNA for the CDR3 is TGTGCCTCCACCACCCTAAGCTCCTACGAGCAGTACTTC. The V and J genes are TRBV30 and TRBJ2-7; D is unresolved. Germline lookup yields CDR1 GTSNPN and CDR2 SVGIG (reference sequence). Trimming removed 7 bases at V and 0 bases at J, with 13 bases between. The CDR3 loop spans 13 amino acids.

The J gene is TRBJ1-3, the V gene TRBV6-5, with D tentatively TRBD1 (5 bases). CDR3 size: 16 residues. Germline V lookup: CDR1 MNHEY, CDR2 SVGAGI. Trimming shortened V by 2 bases and J by 3 bases, and 14 bases separated the two germline ends. The CDR3 DNA sequence: TGTGCCAGCAGTTACGGGGGGGGAATATTTGGAAACACCATATATTTT. This gives the protein CASSYGGGIFGNTIYF.

This clone was recorded only once. This chain joins TRBV7-2 and TRBJ2-7; 9 nucleotides align to TRBD1. The CDR3 runs to 13 residues. Germline assignment: CDR1 SGHTA and CDR2 FQGNSA. Losses at the gene ends were 5 bases for V and 4 bases for J; bases not matched to a gene: 3. The CDR3 protein is CASSQDRGYEQYF. The CDR3 DNA follows: TGTGCCAGCAGCCAGGACAGGGGTTACGAGCAGTACTTC.

DNA for the CDR3: TGTGCCAGCAGCCAGACAGGGGTGGAGGAGACCCAGTACTTC. Encoded protein: CASSQTGVEETQYF. The gene calls are TRBV4-2 and TRBJ2-5, with 8 nucleotides matching TRBD1. The germline V gene has CDR1 LGHNA and CDR2 YNFKEQ. V lost 3 bases, J lost 5 bases, and 5 bases stayed unmatched. This CDR3 is 14 amino acids long.

In its sample, this clone was seen once. The V gene is TRBV11-3, the J gene TRBJ1-2; D possibly corresponds to TRBD1 (6 bases). With 0 bases removed from V and 6 bases from J, the gap between germline ends came to 8 bases. Germline V gene lookup returns CDR1 SGHNT and CDR2 YENEEA. The CDR3 spans 13 residues. The CDR3: CASSLDPGDGYTF. CDR3 bases: TGTGCCAGCAGCTTAGATCCAGGGGATGGCTACACCTTC.

This clone occurred once. The chain combines TRBV6-6 with TRBJ1-4; tentatively, D is TRBD1 (6 bases). The ends were cut back, 2 bases at V and 8 bases at J, with 12 bases in the middle. Germline V gene sequence: CDR1 MNHNY, CDR2 SVGAGI (reference sequence). This CDR3 has 14 residues. The CDR3 loop is CASSYPTTGEKLFF. The CDR3 coding sequence is TGTGCCAGCAGTTACCCTACGACAGGCGAAAAACTGTTTTTT.

The chain is built from TRBV4-1 and TRBJ2-2; TRBD1 matches at 11 bases. With V trimmed by 2 bases and J by 5 bases, 7 bases remained unmatched. The CDR3 totals 17 residues. The germline V gene has CDR1 MGHRA and CDR2 YSYEKL. The CDR3 bases are TGCGCCAGCAGCCAATCTCTGGGACAGGGGGGTACCGGGGAGCTGTTTTTT. As protein: CASSQSLGQGGTGELFF.

The CDR3 loop is CASLDRSYNEQFF. The CDR3, as DNA: TGTGCCAGCCTAGATCGCTCCTACAATGAGCAGTTCTTC. The V and J genes are TRBV7-2 and TRBJ2-1; D not resolved. Looked up from germline, CDR1 is SGHTA and CDR2 is FQGNSA. Trimming took 8 bases from V and 0 from J, leaving 8 bases between them. CDR3 size: 13 residues. Full variable domain (missing parts from reference TRBV7-2 and TRBJ2-1): GAGVSQSPSNKVTEKGKDVELRCDPISGHTALYWYRQSLGQGLEFLIYFQGNSAPDKSGLPSDRFSAERTGGSVSTLTIQRTQQEDSAVYLCASLDRSYNEQFFGPGTRLTVL.